Shown below are 12 T cell receptor beta chains from a single sample sequenced in a study of OX40 agonist ivuxolimab in advanced cancers. Only in-frame clones appear in the TCRdb table, and some are missing; sequencing was by immunoSEQ multiplex PCR. The sample includes 55,000 to 65,000 clones, 91% of them seen just once. This sample comprised CD4+ or CD8+ T cells sorted from blood, obtained in a trial of the OX40 agonist ivuxolimab. Receptors were obtained from an adult with an advanced solid tumor such as melanoma, head and neck, liver or kidney cancer.

The rearrangement uses TRBV5-4 and TRBJ2-3, with D possibly being TRBD2 (6 bases). The CDR3 totals 14 residues. With 0 bases removed from V and 4 bases from J, the gap between germline ends came to 9 bases. The germline V gene has CDR1 SGHNT and CDR2 YYREEE (reference sequence). In DNA form, the CDR3 reads TGTGCCAGCAGCTTGGACGGGGGACCAGATACGCAGTATTTT. Translated, it gives CASSLDGGPDTQYF. The complete variable domain, with remaining parts taken from reference TRBV5-4 and TRBJ2-3, reads ETGVTQSPTHLIKTRGQQVTLRCSSQSGHNTVSWYQQALGQGPQFIFQYYREEENGRGNFPPRFSGLQFPNYSSELNVNALELDDSALYLCASSLDGGPDTQYFGPGTRLTVL.

This clone was seen just once. J is TRBJ2-7 and V is TRBV11-1; D gene unclear. The V gene lost 5 bases and the J gene lost 4 bases, with 6 bases spanning the gap. Germline values: CDR1 SGHAT, CDR2 FQDESV (reference sequence). The length of the CDR3 is 11 residues. Here the CDR3 DNA reads TGTGCCAGCAGCCGAACATACGAGCAGTACTTC. Its protein product is CASSRTYEQYF.

V is TRBV6-5 and J is TRBJ1-5; 7 bases are shared with TRBD1. V dropped 6 bases and J dropped 7; count of bases not matched to a gene: 9. Germline V lookup: CDR1 MNHEY, CDR2 SVGAGI. The CDR3 has 14 amino acids. CDR3 in DNA: TGTGCCAGCAGGCCGACGACAGGGCTGCAGCCCCAGCATTTT. Translating gives CASRPTTGLQPQHF.

CDR3 sequence (DNA): TGTGCCAGCAGCCCTAGGCAGGGGCGGAGTAATGAAAAACTGTTTTTT. It translates to CASSPRQGRSNEKLFF. The genes are TRBV7-9 and TRBJ1-4, with D tentatively TRBD1 (6 bases). The germline V gene has CDR1 SEHNR and CDR2 FQNEAQ (reference sequence). Trimming pared 5 bases from V and 4 bases from J, leaving 17 bases between. The CDR3 consists of 16 residues.

A single count supports this clone. This sequence joins TRBV27 and TRBJ2-1, with unresolved D. Germline CDR1 is MNHEY and CDR2 is SMNVEV (reference sequence). This CDR3 has 14 residues. The V and J ends lost 6 bases and 4 bases respectively, with 13 bases between them. The CDR3 DNA reads TGTGCCAGCAGAGACATTGGGGTTTACAATGAGCAGTTCTTC. Protein: CASRDIGVYNEQFF.

V gene TRBV27 combines with J gene TRBJ2-3; the match to TRBD2 covers 10 bases. CDR1 MNHEY and CDR2 SMNVEV come from the germline V gene (reference sequence). The CDR3 covers 15 residues. V lost 5 bases and J lost 4; bases outside the gene matches: 6. CDR3: CASSNSGGPSDTQYF. CDR3 in DNA: TGTGCCAGCAGTAATAGCGGGGGGCCATCAGATACGCAGTATTTT.

This chain uses TRBV4-2 with TRBJ2-1; 8 positions agree with TRBD1. Trimming cost V 4 bases and J 8 bases; bases outside gene matches: 10. This CDR3 region has 15 residues. The germline gives CDR1 LGHNA, CDR2 YNFKEQ. DNA of the CDR3: TGTGCCAGCAGCCCCGGACAGGGAATAATCCATGAGCAGTTCTTC. This codes for CASSPGQGIIHEQFF.

This chain connects TRBV2 to TRBJ1-6, with 11 bases fitting TRBD1. The CDR3 contains 14 residues. V shed 7 bases, J shed 8 bases, and the junction held 4 bases outside the gene matches. Germline V lookup: CDR1 SNHLY, CDR2 FYNNEI. CDR3: CASTPGQGDSPLHF. The CDR3 region has the DNA TGTGCCAGCACCCCGGGACAGGGGGATTCACCCCTCCACTTT.

In DNA form, the CDR3 reads TGTGCCAGCAGCCGGCCAGTGGGACTAGCGCAAGAGACCCAGTACTTC. Translation gives CASSRPVGLAQETQYF. The J gene is TRBJ2-5, the V gene TRBV7-2, with 10 positions matching TRBD2. J lost 2 bases, V lost 5 bases, and 8 bases had no gene match. The germline V gene encodes CDR1 SGHTA and CDR2 FQGNSA. This CDR3 spans 16 amino acids.

Only one count was recorded for this clone. CDR3 coding DNA: TGTGCCAGCAGTTTGGAAACTAGCGTTGATGAGCAGTTCTTC. As protein: CASSLETSVDEQFF. This chain links TRBV27 with TRBJ2-1; 7 nucleotides align to TRBD2. V lost 3 bases to trimming and J lost 8 bases; unmatched junction nucleotides: 7. Germline-derived CDR1 and CDR2 are MNHEY and SMNVEV (reference sequence). CDR3 length equals 14 residues.

The chain links TRBV4-1 to TRBJ2-7; 10 bases align to TRBD2. Germline V lookup: CDR1 MGHRA, CDR2 YSYEKL. The CDR3 has 15 residues. J lost 2 bases, V lost 3 bases, and 4 bases had no gene match. The CDR3 nucleotides are TGCGCCAGCAGCCATTCTAGCGGGGGCCCCTACGAGCAGTACTTC. Its protein is CASSHSSGGPYEQYF.

V and J are TRBV15 and TRBJ1-3, with D unclear. Germline V gives CDR1 LNHNV, CDR2 YYDKDF (reference sequence). V shed 4 bases and J shed 0 bases, with 10 bases lying between them. There are 15 residues in the CDR3. The CDR3 bases are TGTGCCACCAGCACTACCTGGACCTCTGGAAACACCATATATTTT. Translated, it gives CATSTTWTSGNTIYF.